The 27 T cell receptor beta chains reported below all come from one sample, sequenced in a study of blood T cell repertoires in COVID-19. Profiling relied on immunoSEQ multiplex PCR, and the TCRdb table lists in-frame clones only, not all of them. In the table there are 150,000 to 200,000 clones, under 80% of which are singletons. The sequenced material came from PBMCs or T cells enriched from blood (not recorded which). These receptors were collected from a woman aged 50 to 60 with acute COVID-19.

This chain links TRBV27 with TRBJ2-5, with a possible D match to TRBD2 (6 bases). The V end lost 3 bases, the J end lost 0 bases, and 8 bases lay between the germline ends. Germline V gene sequence: CDR1 MNHEY, CDR2 SMNVEV (reference sequence). CDR3 length: 14 residues. CDR3 DNA: TGTGCCAGCAGTTTCTGGGGGGACCAAGAGACCCAGTACTTC. Its protein product is CASSFWGDQETQYF.

V usage is TRBV13 and J usage is TRBJ1-6, with 9 bases identical to TRBD1. The CDR3 spans 14 residues. V was pared by 7 bases and J by 9 bases, with 7 bases of the junction left unmatched. From germline, CDR1 is PRHDT and CDR2 FYEKMQ (reference sequence). CDR3 nucleotide sequence: TGTGCCAGCACCTTGACAGGGGGTTTTTCACCCCTCCACTTT. Translating it yields CASTLTGGFSPLHF.

This clone turned up a few times. The V gene is TRBV7-9, the J gene TRBJ2-2; 14 bases are shared with TRBD2. The CDR3 has 19 residues. The germline CDR1 and CDR2 sequences are SEHNR and FQNEAQ (reference sequence). With V trimmed by 1 base and J by 5 bases, 9 bases remained unmatched. In DNA, the CDR3 is TGTGCCAGCAGCTTAGATAGGTGGGGACTAGCGGGGGATACCGGGGAGCTGTTTTTT. It yields the protein CASSLDRWGLAGDTGELFF.

This rearrangement joins TRBV7-9 to TRBJ1-2, with unresolved D. CDR1 is SEHNR and CDR2 is FQNEAQ in the germline V gene (reference sequence). The CDR3 runs 13 residues. Trimming left V 5 bases short and J 7 bases short, with 14 bases between. The CDR3 DNA follows: TGTGCCAGCAGCAGTCAAGGAGGGATTGGCTACACCTTC. It codes for CASSSQGGIGYTF. The full variable domain, rest sourced from reference TRBV7-9 and TRBJ1-2, is DTGVSQNPRHKITKRGQNVTFRCDPISEHNRLYWYRQTLGQGPEFLTYFQNEAQLEKSRLLSDRFSAERPKGSFSTLEIQRTEQGDSAMYLCASSSQGGIGYTFGSGTRLTVV.

The V call is TRBV5-6, the J call TRBJ1-1; D is ambiguous. V was cut by 0 bases and J by 10 bases, with 10 bases left in between. The CDR3 runs to 12 residues. Germline values: CDR1 SGHDT, CDR2 YYEEEE. The CDR3 DNA sequence: TGTGCCAGCAGCTTGGCCCCCGGGAGAGCTTTCTTT. Translating gives CASSLAPGRAFF.

V gene TRBV5-1 combines with J gene TRBJ1-6, with 7 bases identical to TRBD1. The CDR3 has 15 residues. CDR1 is SGHRS, CDR2 YFSETQ, per germline. V shed 1 base and J 7 bases; nucleotides not matched to a gene: 5. CDR3 residues: CASSLLQGSNSPLHF. In DNA form, the CDR3 reads TGCGCCAGCAGCTTGTTACAGGGGTCCAATTCACCCCTCCACTTT.

The V and J genes are TRBV7-2 and TRBJ2-5; a possible D gene is TRBD1 (6 bases). Deletions cut 5 bases from V and 5 bases from J, with 12 bases between. The germline V gene encodes CDR1 SGHTA and CDR2 FQGNSA. There are 13 residues in the CDR3. This chain's CDR3 is CASSLGQYETQYF. CDR3 DNA: TGTGCCAGCAGCCTCGGACAGTATGAGACCCAGTACTTC.

This chain connects TRBV14 to TRBJ1-2; D is undetermined. With 1 base removed from V and 7 bases from J, the gap between germline ends came to 16 bases. Germline V lookup: CDR1 SGHDN, CDR2 FVKESK. The CDR3 covers 15 residues. The CDR3 here is CASSQVLLHTGGYTF. The CDR3, as DNA: TGTGCCAGCAGCCAAGTACTCCTCCATACTGGTGGCTACACCTTC.

This clone was observed at least ten times. This rearrangement joins TRBV6-5 to TRBJ1-1; 9 nucleotides match TRBD1. After removal of 6 bases from V and 4 bases from J, the junction contained 9 bases not matched to a gene. The CDR3 has 15 amino acids. From germline, CDR1 is MNHEY and CDR2 SVGAGI. CDR3 amino acids: CASRDRDRVGTEAFF. The CDR3 coding sequence is TGTGCCAGCAGAGACCGGGACAGGGTCGGCACTGAAGCTTTCTTT.

The chain links TRBV6-5 to TRBJ2-7; a possible D gene is TRBD1 (5 bases). This CDR3 is built from 15 residues. Germline V lookup: CDR1 MNHEY, CDR2 SVGAGI. V shed 7 bases and J shed 3 bases, with 19 bases lying between them. The CDR3 sequence is CASTGGYDRNYEQYV. DNA of the CDR3: TGTGCCAGCACTGGCGGCTACGACAGAAACTACGAGCAGTACGTC.

The rearrangement links TRBV7-2 to TRBJ1-2, with D tentatively TRBD1 (5 bases). V was trimmed by 0 bases and J by 4 bases, leaving 15 bases between them. This CDR3 spans 16 amino acids. Germline V lookup: CDR1 SGHTA, CDR2 FQGNSA. The CDR3 DNA reads TGTGCCAGCAGCTTAGCTCCGGGGACTGCGCCCTATGGCTACACCTTC. Residues: CASSLAPGTAPYGYTF.

The rearrangement joins TRBV5-1 to TRBJ2-5; 7 nucleotides match TRBD2. The length of the CDR3 is 13 residues. The germline gives CDR1 SGHRS, CDR2 YFSETQ. V trimming: 3 bases; J trimming: 4 bases; junction bases outside the gene matches: 3. The chain's CDR3 is CASSSGGGETQYF. The CDR3 DNA reads as TGCGCCAGCAGCTCCGGCGGGGGAGAGACCCAGTACTTC. Based on the CDR3 plus reference TRBV5-1 and TRBJ2-5, the full variable domain is KAGVTQTPRYLIKTRGQQVTLSCSPISGHRSVSWYQQTPGQGLQFLFEYFSETQRNKGNFPGRFSGRQFSNSRSEMNVSTLELGDSALYLCASSSGGGETQYFGPGTRLLVL.

The CDR3 DNA is TGTGCCAGCAGCTTAACGGGAACCTACAATGAGCAGTTCTTC. It encodes CASSLTGTYNEQFF. The chain carries TRBV7-9 and TRBJ2-1; TRBD2 is a possible D gene (5 bases). V lost 2 bases, J lost 2 bases, and 7 bases lay in between. The CDR3 is 14 residues long. In germline, CDR1 is SEHNR, CDR2 FQNEAQ (reference sequence).

This clone appeared a few times. This chain's CDR3 is CASSPPSRGYGYTF. The CDR3 DNA reads TGTGCCAGCTCACCACCGTCACGGGGCTATGGCTACACCTTC. The V gene is TRBV18, the J gene TRBJ1-2, with D uncertain. The length of the CDR3 is 14 residues. CDR1 KGHSH and CDR2 LQKENI come from the germline V gene. V lost 0 bases, J lost 4 bases, and 9 bases lay in between.

This clone came up once. The V and J genes are TRBV5-4 and TRBJ2-3, with 7 bases aligning to TRBD1. CDR1 and CDR2 from the germline V gene are SGHNT and YYREEE (reference sequence). The CDR3 has 13 amino acids. The ends lost 7 bases at V and 4 bases at J; junction bases unmatched: 6. In nucleotides, the CDR3 is TGTGCCAGCGGGGACCAGGGGGCAGATACGCAGTATTTT. It yields the protein CASGDQGADTQYF.

This clone was seen a single time. The chain joins TRBV6-4 to TRBJ1-2, with TRBD1 as a possible D gene (6 bases). Germline-derived CDR1 and CDR2 are MRHNA and SNTAGT. There are 12 residues in the CDR3. Trimming removed 5 bases at V and 7 bases at J, with 11 bases between. The CDR3 loop is CASSNRGGGYTF. CDR3 nucleotides: TGTGCCAGCAGTAACCGAGGGGGTGGCTACACCTTC.

CDR3 in amino acids: CATSDTSGGRYNEQFF. In DNA, the CDR3 is TGTGCCACCAGTGATACTAGCGGGGGGAGGTACAATGAGCAGTTCTTC. This sequence joins TRBV24-1 and TRBJ2-1; 12 bases fit TRBD2. This CDR3 has 16 residues. Trimming took 3 bases from V and 4 from J; bases not matched to a gene: 3. Per germline, CDR1 KGHDR and CDR2 SFDVKD.

The chain has TRBV7-6 and TRBJ2-2, with D perhaps TRBD2 (6 bases). This CDR3 contains 14 residues. Germline V gene lookup returns CDR1 SGHVS and CDR2 FNYEAQ. V was cut by 5 bases and J by 6 bases, with 13 bases left in between. The CDR3 nucleotides are TGTGCCAGCAGCCTGAGTTCGGGGGCCGGGGAGCTGTTTTTT. This codes for CASSLSSGAGELFF.

The rearrangement joins TRBV19 to TRBJ2-5, with TRBD2 matching over 7 bases. V shed 3 bases and J 0 bases; nucleotides not matched to a gene: 7. The CDR3 length is 16 residues. Looked up from germline, CDR1 is LNHDA and CDR2 is SQIVND (reference sequence). CDR3 sequence reads: CASSIDLAGDQETQYF. The CDR3 DNA reads as TGTGCCAGTAGTATTGATCTCGCGGGGGACCAAGAGACCCAGTACTTC.

V is TRBV7-3 and J is TRBJ1-6, with D unclear. CDR1 SGHTA and CDR2 FQGTGA come from the germline V gene. V was cut by 3 bases and J by 13 bases, with 16 bases left in between. This CDR3 spans 14 amino acids. The CDR3 DNA follows: TGTGCCAGCAGCTTCCGGCCCACTTTGAGGCCCCTCCACTTT. Encoded protein: CASSFRPTLRPLHF. The full variable domain, its missing parts supplied by reference TRBV7-3 and TRBJ1-6, is GAGVSQTPSNKVTEKGKYVELRCDPISGHTALYWYRQSLGQGPEFLIYFQGTGAADDSGLPNDRFFAVRPEGSVSTLKIQRTERGDSAVYLCASSFRPTLRPLHFGNGTRLTVT.

The rearrangement joins TRBV4-3 to TRBJ2-1, with D tentatively TRBD1 (6 bases). The CDR3 contains 16 residues. V was pared by 0 bases and J by 1 base, with 10 bases between. The germline CDR1 and CDR2 sequences are LGHNA and YSLEER. CDR3: CASSQDHRGSYNEQFF. The DNA of the CDR3 is TGCGCCAGCAGCCAAGATCATAGGGGGTCCTACAATGAGCAGTTCTTC.

CDR3 in amino acids: CASSSGTASNQPQHF. The CDR3 DNA sequence: TGTGCCAGCAGTTCCGGGACAGCTAGCAATCAGCCCCAGCATTTT. The chain is built from TRBV3-1 (or the pseudogene TRBV3-2) and TRBJ1-5, with 7 bases that match TRBD1. V lost 6 bases to trimming and J lost 0 bases; unmatched junction nucleotides: 5. This CDR3 comprises 15 residues. The germline CDR1 and CDR2 sequences are LGHDT and YNNKEL (reference sequence).

This clone appeared a few times. The rearrangement joins TRBV18 to TRBJ1-2; tentatively, D is TRBD1 (5 bases). This CDR3 spans 13 amino acids. Deletions cut 2 bases from V and 6 bases from J, with 10 bases between. Germline-derived CDR1 and CDR2 are KGHSH and LQKENI. CDR3 amino acids: CASSPATDHGYTF. The CDR3 nucleotides are TGTGCCAGCTCACCAGCGACAGACCATGGCTACACCTTC. The full variable domain, with the rest looked up from reference TRBV18 and TRBJ1-2, is NAGVMQNPRHLVRRRGQEARLRCSPMKGHSHVYWYRQLPEEGLKFMVYLQKENIIDESGMPKERFSAEFPKEGPSILRIQQVVRGDSAAYFCASSPATDHGYTFGSGTRLTVV.

The chain couples TRBV27 to TRBJ1-4; 7 positions agree with TRBD1. V shed 6 bases and J 4 bases; nucleotides not matched to a gene: 8. Germline V gene lookup returns CDR1 MNHEY and CDR2 SMNVEV (reference sequence). The CDR3 has 15 residues. The CDR3 nucleotides read TGTGCCAGCAGCCCTAGGACAGGCCGTAATGAAAAACTGTTTTTT. Protein product: CASSPRTGRNEKLFF.

This chain uses TRBV27 with TRBJ1-4, with TRBD1 matching 8 bases. This CDR3 region has 17 residues. The germline V gene has CDR1 MNHEY and CDR2 SMNVEV (reference sequence). Trimming took 5 bases from V and 2 from J; bases not matched to a gene: 10. In nucleotides, the CDR3 is TGTGCCAGCAGTCTCGGACAGGGTCTTACGACTAATGAAAAACTGTTTTTT. Its translation is CASSLGQGLTTNEKLFF.

The chain links TRBV6-1 to TRBJ2-7; D remains ambiguous. The germline gives CDR1 MNHNS, CDR2 SASEGT. Trimming removed 2 bases from V and 1 base from J, with 3 bases in between. CDR3 length: 12 amino acids. CDR3 sequence: CASSELSYEQYV. CDR3 coding DNA: TGTGCCAGCAGTGAACTGTCCTACGAGCAGTACGTC.

V and J are TRBV19 and TRBJ1-2; the D is unclear. Germline CDR1 LNHDA, CDR2 SQIVND (reference sequence). V was clipped by 10 bases and J by 8 bases, with 26 bases between them. CDR3 length: 15 amino acids. The DNA for the CDR3 is TGTGCCACGCGAGGGCAGGCCCCTAAGTCGAGGGGCTACACCTTC. It codes for CATRGQAPKSRGYTF.